This T cell receptor beta chain was profiled in a study of T cells expressing NK-cell markers. Study in general: Just one sequenced donor of eight was HCMV-seronegative, while seven were seropositive.

The CDR3 is made up of 15 amino acids. CDR1 is SGHTA, CDR2 FQGNSA, per germline. TCRdb reprocessed the 5' RACE reads, with one entry per CDR3 protein and no DNA. The sample table sets out about 460,000 distinct CDR3 sequences. Specimen: blood T cells: a sorted CD56 or NKG2C T cell subset, CD4+ or CD8+ T cells, or bulk PBMC T cells (not recorded which). This clonotype was sampled from a woman in her forties or fifties in good health. The V gene is TRBV7-2, the J gene TRBJ2-3. Here the CDR3 reads CASSLAVHSTDTQYF.